These 27 T cell receptor beta chains came from one sample sequenced in a study of T cell changes during pregnancy in multiple sclerosis. The data were produced by immunoSEQ multiplex PCR, yet TCRdb's version contains in-frame clones alone and is incomplete. The data show tens of thousands of clones, with 92% seen just once and about 0.69% held by the top ten. This specimen was CD4+ T cells from peripheral blood mononuclear cells, taken in the third trimester of pregnancy. These receptors originate from a female donor with multiple sclerosis, enrolled in a pregnancy study.

The chain employs TRBV7-2 and TRBJ2-3, with TRBD2 matching 10 bases. The CDR3 is 17 residues long. The trim removed 3 bases at V and 5 bases at J, leaving 11 bases unmatched. Per germline, CDR1 SGHTA and CDR2 FQGNSA. The CDR3 is CASSLGPLAGAGDTQYF. CDR3 nucleotide sequence: TGTGCCAGCAGCTTGGGGCCTCTAGCGGGAGCTGGAGATACGCAGTATTTT.

As regards this clone: One end of the junction varies from germline; a read error may be responsible. The rearrangement joins TRBV29-1 to TRBJ2-3, with D possibly TRBD2 on 5 matching bases. From germline, CDR1 is SQVTM and CDR2 ANQGSEA. The CDR3 is 8 amino acids. The CDR3 sequence: CSVEDGIF. CDR3 DNA: TGCAGCGTTGAAGACGGGATTTTT.

The V and J genes are TRBV2 and TRBJ2-7; 15 bases are a match to TRBD2. This CDR3 is built from 21 residues. Trimming at V came to 2 bases and at J to 9 bases, leaving 23 bases not matched to a gene. Germline CDR1 SNHLY, CDR2 FYNNEI. The CDR3 loop is CASSERSLPGTSGRWPTGQYF. The CDR3 coding sequence is TGTGCCAGCAGTGAACGGTCGCTCCCCGGGACTAGCGGGAGGTGGCCCACGGGGCAGTACTTC.

CDR3 protein: CATSRERAGAIGGTDTQYF. CDR3 coding DNA: TGTGCCACCAGCAGAGAGCGGGCGGGAGCAATCGGGGGCACAGATACGCAGTATTTT. The chain links TRBV15 to TRBJ2-3, with 7 bases identical to TRBD2. This CDR3 is built from 19 residues. Germline assignment: CDR1 LNHNV and CDR2 YYDKDF (reference sequence). Trimming removed 0 bases from V and 1 base from J; junction bases left unmatched: 13.

The gene calls are TRBV19 and TRBJ2-3; maybe TRBD1 (5 bases). The V end was cut by 11 bases, the J end by 5 bases, with 20 bases between. CDR3 length: 14 residues. The germline gives CDR1 LNHDA, CDR2 SQIVND (reference sequence). The CDR3 coding sequence is TGTGCCTCCCTGGGGCTTCCGGCAATAGATACGCAGTATTTT. The encoded protein is CASLGLPAIDTQYF.

The V and J genes are TRBV6-5 and TRBJ2-3, with D perhaps TRBD2 (6 bases). Deletions cut 6 bases from V and 10 bases from J, with 23 bases between. CDR3 length: 15 residues. Germline loops: CDR1 MNHEY, CDR2 SVGAGI. CDR3: CASSPISAGIRSQYF. The CDR3 coding sequence is TGTGCCAGCAGCCCGATCAGTGCGGGGATCAGGTCGCAGTATTTT.

The chain employs TRBV11-2 and TRBJ1-3; D ambiguous. The CDR3 consists of 14 residues. With 5 bases removed from V and 0 bases from J, the gap between germline ends came to 8 bases. From germline, CDR1 is SGHAT and CDR2 FQNNGV. The CDR3 nucleotides are TGTGCCAGCAGCCAGGAGGTCTCTGGAAACACCATATATTTT. The encoded protein is CASSQEVSGNTIYF. Variable domain in full (rest from reference TRBV11-2 and TRBJ1-3): EAGVAQSPRYKIIEKRQSVAFWCNPISGHATLYWYQQILGQGPKLLIQFQNNGVVDDSQLPKDRFSAERLKGVDSTLKIQPAKLEDSAVYLCASSQEVSGNTIYFGEGSWLTVV.

This chain joins TRBV13 and TRBJ1-5, with D maybe TRBD1 (6 bases). The CDR3 totals 15 residues. Germline-derived CDR1 and CDR2 are PRHDT and FYEKMQ (reference sequence). With 7 bases removed from V and 4 bases from J, the gap between germline ends came to 17 bases. The CDR3 sequence: CASNWSRGSNQPQHF. The CDR3 DNA sequence: TGTGCCAGCAACTGGTCCAGGGGATCAAATCAGCCCCAGCATTTT. The full variable domain, completed using reference TRBV13 and TRBJ1-5, is AAGVIQSPRHLIKEKRETATLKCYPIPRHDTVYWYQQGPGQDPQFLISFYEKMQSDKGSIPDRFSAQQFSDYHSELNMSSLELGDSALYFCASNWSRGSNQPQHFGDGTRLSIL.

This sequence joins TRBV28 and TRBJ2-7; 13 bases line up with TRBD2. This CDR3 comprises 16 residues. Germline assignment: CDR1 MDHEN and CDR2 SYDVKM. V was clipped by 5 bases and J by 1 base; unmatched bases: 5. The CDR3, as DNA: TGTGCCAGCAGTCCCGGGGGACTAGCGGGATCCTACGAGCAGTACTTC. Encoded protein: CASSPGGLAGSYEQYF.

The chain links TRBV15 to TRBJ1-5; D is ambiguous. Trimming took off 1 base at V and 4 bases at J, with 11 bases between the two ends. This CDR3 has 15 residues. CDR1 is LNHNV, CDR2 YYDKDF, per germline (reference sequence). This CDR3 reads CATSRVGRANQPQHF. The CDR3 nucleotides read TGTGCCACCAGCAGAGTAGGGAGGGCTAATCAGCCCCAGCATTTT.

The J gene is TRBJ2-5, the V gene TRBV5-4, with D possibly being TRBD2 (6 bases). Germline V gives CDR1 SGHNT, CDR2 YYREEE (reference sequence). This CDR3 contains 15 residues. Trimming pared 3 bases from V and 2 bases from J, leaving 14 bases between. The CDR3 here is CASSWDGTRQETQYF. CDR3 sequence (DNA): TGTGCCAGCAGCTGGGACGGGACTCGACAAGAGACCCAGTACTTC.

This sequence joins TRBV27 and TRBJ2-1; TRBD2 aligns across 15 bases. V dropped 5 bases and J dropped 6; count of bases not matched to a gene: 5. CDR1 is MNHEY, CDR2 SMNVEV, per germline (reference sequence). This CDR3 region has 16 residues. CDR3 DNA sequence: TGTGCCAGCAGTACAAGGACTAGCGGGAGGGTCAATGAGCAGTTCTTC. Its translation is CASSTRTSGRVNEQFF.

V gene TRBV15 combines with J gene TRBJ2-3, with 7 bases matching TRBD2. This CDR3 has 15 residues. From germline, CDR1 is LNHNV and CDR2 YYDKDF (reference sequence). J was trimmed by 0 bases and V by 1 base; bases with no gene match: 1. The CDR3 coding sequence is TGTGCCACCAGCAGAGGCGGGAGAAGCACAGATACGCAGTATTTT. Protein product: CATSRGGRSTDTQYF. Looking up the rest from reference TRBV15 and TRBJ2-3 gives the full variable domain: DAMVIQNPRYQVTQFGKPVTLSCSQTLNHNVMYWYQQKSSQAPKLLFHYYDKDFNNEADTPDNFQSRRPNTSFCFLDIRSPGLGDTAMYLCATSRGGRSTDTQYFGPGTRLTVL.

V usage is TRBV6-1 and J usage is TRBJ1-1; possible D gene TRBD1, 6 bases. The CDR3 is 15 amino acids. With 1 base removed from V and 1 base from J, the gap between germline ends came to 10 bases. Germline V gene sequence: CDR1 MNHNS, CDR2 SASEGT. The DNA for the CDR3 is TGTGCCAGCAGTGAAGGCAGCAGGGGGAACACTGAAGCTTTCTTT. Amino acid sequence: CASSEGSRGNTEAFF.

The count of this clone is one. This rearrangement joins TRBV9 to TRBJ2-2; 8 nucleotides line up with TRBD2. This CDR3 contains 16 residues. Germline CDR1 reads SGDLS; CDR2 reads YYNGEE. V dropped 0 bases and J dropped 4; count of bases not matched to a gene: 5. The CDR3 bases are TGTGCCAGCAGCGTAGTACCGGGAGGGGGCACCGGGGAGCTGTTTTTT. Translation: CASSVVPGGGTGELFF.

V and J are TRBV28 and TRBJ1-1, with 8 bases that match TRBD1. The CDR3 is made up of 14 amino acids. CDR1 is MDHEN, CDR2 SYDVKM, per germline. J gave up 6 bases and V 4 bases, and 7 bases lay outside the gene matches. CDR3 nucleotide sequence: TGTGCCAGCAGTTCGGACAGGGCCGTCTCTGAAGCTTTCTTT. Amino acid sequence: CASSSDRAVSEAFF.

The chain carries TRBV4-2 and TRBJ2-3; 12 nucleotides align to TRBD1. This CDR3 contains 19 residues. Germline values: CDR1 LGHNA, CDR2 YNFKEQ. V dropped 2 bases and J dropped 2; count of bases not matched to a gene: 11. CDR3 sequence: CASSQSPGQGARHTDTQYF. The DNA for the CDR3 is TGTGCCAGCAGCCAAAGTCCGGGACAGGGGGCCCGGCACACAGATACGCAGTATTTT.

J is TRBJ1-3 and V is TRBV7-2; 7 nucleotides agree with TRBD1. Trimming took 4 bases from V and 4 from J; bases not matched to a gene: 4. Per the germline V gene, CDR1 is SGHTA and CDR2 is FQGNSA. The CDR3 totals 14 residues. The CDR3 nucleotides are TGTGCCAGCAGCTCGACAGGGTACGGAAACACCATATATTTT. This encodes CASSSTGYGNTIYF.

This chain connects TRBV30 to TRBJ1-2, with TRBD1 identical over 9 bases. CDR1 is GTSNPN, CDR2 SVGIG, per germline (reference sequence). The CDR3 sequence is 14 residues long. Trimming cost V 3 bases and J 8 bases; bases outside gene matches: 10. CDR3 residues: CAWSEASTGGGYTF. As DNA, the CDR3 is TGTGCCTGGAGCGAAGCCTCGACAGGGGGAGGCTACACCTTC.

This clone was found once. This chain joins TRBV4-1 and TRBJ2-1, with D possibly TRBD2 on 5 matching bases. Trimming shortened V by 0 bases and J by 4 bases, and 10 bases separated the two germline ends. The germline V gene encodes CDR1 MGHRA and CDR2 YSYEKL. This CDR3 has 15 amino acids. For the CDR3, the DNA is TGCGCCAGCAGCCAAGATAGCGCCTTGTACAATGAGCAGTTCTTC. It specifies CASSQDSALYNEQFF.

J is TRBJ1-5 and V is TRBV19; 12 bases fit TRBD1. The CDR3 runs 15 residues. The trim removed 8 bases at V and 9 bases at J, leaving 11 bases unmatched. CDR1 and CDR2 (germline): LNHDA, SQIVND (reference sequence). Written as DNA, the CDR3 is TGTGCCAGTGGGGGGGACAGGGGGCTAGGTGGGCCCCAGCATTTT. Its translation is CASGGDRGLGGPQHF. The complete variable domain, with remaining parts taken from reference TRBV19 and TRBJ1-5, reads DGGITQSPKYLFRKEGQNVTLSCEQNLNHDAMYWYRQDPGQGLRLIYYSQIVNDFQKGDIAEGYSVSREKKESFPLTVTSAQKNPTAFYLCASGGDRGLGGPQHFGDGTRLSIL.

This rearrangement joins TRBV6-1 to TRBJ2-6; D may be TRBD2 (5 bases). Germline V gene lookup returns CDR1 MNHNS and CDR2 SASEGT. This CDR3 comprises 18 residues. The ends were cut back, 2 bases at V and 0 bases at J, with 14 bases in the middle. CDR3 sequence: CASSEFPQRGSGANVLTF. CDR3 in DNA: TGTGCCAGCAGTGAATTTCCCCAACGGGGCTCTGGGGCCAACGTCCTGACTTTC.

J is TRBJ2-3 and V is TRBV15; 7 nucleotides line up with TRBD2. Germline V gives CDR1 LNHNV, CDR2 YYDKDF (reference sequence). The CDR3 runs to 14 residues. J gave up 8 bases and V 5 bases, and 10 bases lay outside the gene matches. Here the CDR3 DNA reads TGTGCCACCAGCCGTCTGGCGGCGGGGGTTACGCAGTATTTT. It is translated as CATSRLAAGVTQYF.

The chain uses TRBV27 and TRBJ2-5, with 10 bases matching TRBD1. Trimming at V came to 5 bases and at J to 5 bases, leaving 8 bases not matched to a gene. The CDR3 is 15 amino acids. CDR1 MNHEY and CDR2 SMNVEV come from the germline V gene (reference sequence). The CDR3 coding sequence is TGTGCCAGCAGTCAGACAGGGGGCAGAGGGGAGACCCAGTACTTC. Encoded protein: CASSQTGGRGETQYF.

The rearrangement uses TRBV7-9 and TRBJ2-5; possibly TRBD2 for D (6 bases). The V end was cut by 1 base, the J end by 4 bases, with 19 bases between. Germline values: CDR1 SEHNR, CDR2 FQNEAQ (reference sequence). This CDR3 comprises 17 residues. The CDR3 DNA reads as TGTGCCAGCAGCTTAGGCGGCCGGAGGCGGGGAGTAGAGACCCAGTACTTC. It is translated as CASSLGGRRRGVETQYF. Drawing the rest from reference TRBV7-9 and TRBJ2-5, the complete variable domain is DTGVSQNPRHKITKRGQNVTFRCDPISEHNRLYWYRQTLGQGPEFLTYFQNEAQLEKSRLLSDRFSAERPKGSFSTLEIQRTEQGDSAMYLCASSLGGRRRGVETQYFGPGTRLLVL.

A remark on this clone: One end of the junction fails to match germline, which may point to a read error. V and J are TRBV7-9 and TRBJ2-2, with 10 bases matching TRBD2. This CDR3 has 15 residues. Per germline, CDR1 SEHNR and CDR2 FQNEAQ (reference sequence). CDR3 DNA: TGTGCCAGCAGCCTAGCGGGAGTGAGCACCGGGGAGCTGTTTTTT. Translation gives CASSLAGVSTGELFF.

The chain employs TRBV4-2 and TRBJ2-2; the match to TRBD2 covers 8 bases. With 0 bases clipped from V and 5 bases from J, the junction kept 5 bases outside the gene matches. The CDR3 has 16 residues. CDR1 is LGHNA, CDR2 YNFKEQ, per germline. CDR3 sequence: CASSQDLGTSTGELFF. CDR3 nucleotides: TGTGCCAGCAGCCAAGACTTAGGGACTAGTACCGGGGAGCTGTTTTTT.